Below, 27 T cell receptor beta chains from the same sample are listed, as sequenced in a study of control samples from healthy donors and cancer patients. The protocol was immunoSEQ multiplex PCR, while the TCRdb copy is restricted to in-frame clones and leaves out a portion. Here the sample spans roughly 99,000 clones, around 82% being singletons. Input material: blood. Receptors were obtained from a man aged 55 to 70 in good health.

The chain has TRBV19 and TRBJ2-7; 12 nucleotides agree with TRBD2. The V gene's germline CDR1 is LNHDA and CDR2 SQIVND (reference sequence). This CDR3 has 15 amino acids. V was clipped by 1 base and J by 3 bases; unmatched bases: 1. CDR3 region: CASSIGLAGVYEQYF. CDR3 DNA sequence: TGTGCCAGTAGTATAGGACTAGCGGGAGTCTACGAGCAGTACTTC.

The gene calls are TRBV5-1 and TRBJ2-2; 7 positions agree with TRBD1. Germline V CDR1 and CDR2: SGHRS, YFSETQ. This CDR3 contains 18 residues. Trimming removed 4 bases from V and 1 base from J; junction bases left unmatched: 13. The CDR3 nucleotides read TGCGCCAGCAGCAGGGCCTTAACAGGGGTAATGAACACCGGGGAGCTGTTTTTT. Translated, it gives CASSRALTGVMNTGELFF.

V gene TRBV30 combines with J gene TRBJ1-2; possibly TRBD1 for D (6 bases). This CDR3 is 14 amino acids long. From germline, CDR1 is GTSNPN and CDR2 SVGIG (reference sequence). The V and J ends lost 6 bases and 4 bases respectively, with 18 bases between them. CDR3 in amino acids: CACEAGGAFYGYTF. CDR3 sequence (DNA): TGTGCCTGCGAGGCGGGGGGGGCCTTCTATGGCTACACCTTC.

This clone was detected only a few times. The chain combines TRBV6-2 or TRBV6-3 with TRBJ2-2, with D hard to call. This CDR3 has 15 residues. Per germline, CDR1 MNHEY and CDR2 SVGEGT. V shed 4 bases and J shed 3 bases, with 12 bases lying between them. CDR3 DNA: TGTGCCAGCAGTTCGGCAGGTTTGGACACCGGGGAGCTGTTTTTT. This codes for CASSSAGLDTGELFF.

With respect to this clone: A read error may account for a junction end that differs from germline. The chain couples TRBV7-7 to TRBJ2-1; D might be TRBD2 (7 bases). CDR3 length equals 15 residues. Germline V gene lookup returns CDR1 SSHAT and CDR2 FNYEAQ (reference sequence). CDR3 nucleotide sequence: TGTGCTAGCAGCCCCTCTTCCAGGGAGGGGGGTGAGCAGTTCTTC. Its protein product is CASSPSSREGGEQFF.

V usage is TRBV19 and J usage is TRBJ2-7; D might be TRBD2 (6 bases). The CDR3 covers 14 residues. Germline assignment: CDR1 LNHDA and CDR2 SQIVND (reference sequence). The ends were cut back, 5 bases at V and 1 base at J, with 12 bases in the middle. This chain's CDR3 is CASSSSGVSYEQYF. The CDR3 DNA reads TGTGCCAGTAGTTCATCGGGAGTTTCCTACGAGCAGTACTTC.

This clone appeared a single time. The rearrangement uses TRBV27 and TRBJ2-7; 13 bases are a match to TRBD2. In germline, CDR1 is MNHEY, CDR2 SMNVEV (reference sequence). Germline trimming cut 8 bases from V and 2 bases from J; bases unmatched to any gene: 18. The CDR3 contains 19 residues. CDR3 sequence: CASRLMTGLGTSGTYEQYF. In DNA form, the CDR3 reads TGTGCCAGCCGCCTTATGACAGGGCTAGGGACTAGCGGGACCTACGAGCAGTACTTC.

This clone is a singleton in its sample. The rearrangement links TRBV30 to TRBJ2-2; D unresolved. The V gene lost 4 bases and the J gene lost 4 bases, with 10 bases spanning the gap. Germline V lookup: CDR1 GTSNPN, CDR2 SVGIG (reference sequence). The CDR3 totals 13 residues. The CDR3 nucleotides are TGTGCCTGGACAGGATCCACCACCGGGGAGCTGTTTTTT. Protein product: CAWTGSTTGELFF.

The chain carries TRBV30 and TRBJ1-4, with D perhaps TRBD1 (5 bases). This CDR3 is 14 amino acids long. Germline loops: CDR1 GTSNPN, CDR2 SVGIG (reference sequence). V lost 4 bases and J 4 bases, leaving 13 bases between the germline ends. CDR3 sequence reads: CAWTEGLSNEKLFF. The DNA of the CDR3 is TGTGCCTGGACCGAGGGACTGAGTAATGAAAAACTGTTTTTT.

This clone has a handful of counts. The rearrangement uses TRBV11-2 and TRBJ2-5; TRBD2 matches at 7 bases. CDR1 and CDR2 (germline): SGHAT, FQNNGV. The J segment lost 2 bases and the V segment lost 5 bases, leaving 5 bases of the junction unmatched. CDR3 length equals 14 residues. The CDR3 DNA sequence: TGTGCCAGCAGCCTGGGAGGGGTACAAGAGACCCAGTACTTC. Encoded protein: CASSLGGVQETQYF.

This sequence joins TRBV28 and TRBJ2-7; 8 bases map to TRBD2. Germline CDR1 and CDR2: MDHEN and SYDVKM. There are 13 residues in the CDR3. Trimming took 7 bases from V and 1 from J; bases not matched to a gene: 3. For the CDR3, the DNA is TGTGCCAGCAAGAGCGGGAGTTCCTACGAGCAGTACTTC. Its translation: CASKSGSSYEQYF.

This chain links TRBV2 with TRBJ2-1, with 7 bases identical to TRBD1. Germline V gene data show CDR1 as SNHLY and CDR2 as FYNNEI. The junction had 10 bases not matched to a gene; V was cut back by 2 bases and J by 0 bases. The CDR3 loop spans 18 amino acids. The chain's CDR3 is CASSEPRDRASSYNEQFF. The CDR3 DNA follows: TGTGCCAGCAGTGAACCCCGGGACAGAGCTAGCTCCTACAATGAGCAGTTCTTC.

The rearrangement uses TRBV28 and TRBJ2-1; TRBD2 aligns across 7 bases. The CDR3 is 15 residues long. Germline CDR1 is MDHEN and CDR2 is SYDVKM. J gave up 0 bases and V 6 bases, and 5 bases lay outside the gene matches. CDR3 DNA: TGTGCCAGCAGAAGGCGGGACTACTCCTACAATGAGCAGTTCTTC. Its translation is CASRRRDYSYNEQFF.

The chain couples TRBV3-1 (or the pseudogene TRBV3-2) to TRBJ2-5; D is ambiguous. V shed 1 base and J shed 0 bases, with 6 bases lying between them. The germline V gene encodes CDR1 LGHDT and CDR2 YNNKEL (reference sequence). CDR3 length: 14 amino acids. DNA of the CDR3: TGTGCCAGCAGCCAAGCCGGGTACCAAGAGACCCAGTACTTC. Protein product: CASSQAGYQETQYF.

The rearrangement links TRBV5-1 to TRBJ2-2; 7 bases agree with TRBD2. This CDR3 is built from 15 residues. V gave up 0 bases and J gave up 7 bases; unmatched junction bases: 6. Germline values: CDR1 SGHRS, CDR2 YFSETQ. The CDR3 loop is CASSLESGRGGELFF. The DNA for the CDR3 is TGCGCCAGCAGCTTGGAATCAGGGAGGGGCGGGGAGCTGTTTTTT.

This clone was counted between two and nine times. The rearrangement joins TRBV18 to TRBJ2-1; possibly TRBD2 for D (5 bases). This CDR3 region has 12 residues. Germline lookup yields CDR1 KGHSH and CDR2 LQKENI. Trimming took 6 bases from V and 7 from J, leaving 10 bases between them. The CDR3 DNA sequence: TGTGCCAGCTCCCCGACTACGAATGAGCAGTTCTTC. It specifies CASSPTTNEQFF.

Comments on this clone: At one end the junction does not follow the germline gene, possibly because of a read error. This chain connects TRBV10-3 to TRBJ2-5; either TRBD1 or TRBD2 may fit D (6 bases each). Germline V CDR1 and CDR2: ENHRY, SYGVKD. The length of the CDR3 is 14 residues. This CDR3 is CAVRGGTSQETQYF. The CDR3 DNA is TGTGCCGTCAGGGGCGGGACATCCCAAGAGACCCAGTACTTC.

This rearrangement joins TRBV28 to TRBJ2-7; D ambiguous. This CDR3 has 15 residues. Per the germline V gene, CDR1 is MDHEN and CDR2 is SYDVKM. Trimming removed 1 base from V and 0 bases from J, with 10 bases in between. DNA of the CDR3: TGTGCCAGCAGTTTATTGGGCGGCCTCTCCTACGAGCAGTACTTC. Amino acid sequence: CASSLLGGLSYEQYF.

This clone was recorded a few times. The genes are TRBV6-2 or TRBV6-3 and TRBJ2-7; D is perhaps TRBD2 (5 bases). This CDR3 is built from 14 residues. V lost 5 bases and J lost 4, with 15 bases in between. The germline V gene encodes CDR1 MNHEY and CDR2 SVGEGT. The CDR3 DNA reads TGTGCCAGCAGTACACGGGGATTCCTTTACGAGCAGTACTTC. It specifies CASSTRGFLYEQYF.

The DNA for the CDR3 is TGTGCCACCAGTGTCGCTCGGGGAGATACGCAGTATTTT. This codes for CATSVARGDTQYF. This rearrangement joins TRBV24-1 to TRBJ2-3, with D possibly matching TRBD2 (5 bases). This CDR3 contains 13 residues. Germline V gene lookup returns CDR1 KGHDR and CDR2 SFDVKD. V gave up 5 bases and J gave up 5 bases, with 10 bases separating them.

The J gene is TRBJ2-1, the V gene TRBV20-1; TRBD1 agrees at 7 bases. The V gene's germline CDR1 is DFQATT and CDR2 SNEGSKA (reference sequence). V gave up 2 bases and J gave up 10 bases; unmatched junction bases: 2. The CDR3 is 11 residues long. The chain's CDR3 is CSARPGQEQFF. In DNA form, the CDR3 reads TGCAGTGCTAGACCGGGACAGGAGCAGTTCTTC.

The chain uses TRBV6-6 and TRBJ2-4; the match to TRBD2 covers 11 bases. The CDR3 contains 17 residues. Germline V gives CDR1 MNHNY, CDR2 SVGAGI (reference sequence). Losses at the gene ends were 5 bases for V and 9 bases for J; bases not matched to a gene: 15. The CDR3, as DNA: TGTGCCAGCAGTCGGGACGAGGCTAGCGGGAGGCGCGGCATTCAGTACTTC. As protein: CASSRDEASGRRGIQYF.

Only one count was recorded for this clone. This rearrangement joins TRBV10-3 to TRBJ1-1; D not certain. Germline-derived CDR1 and CDR2 are ENHRY and SYGVKD. Trimming shortened V by 5 bases and J by 2 bases, and 12 bases separated the two germline ends. The CDR3 is made up of 14 amino acids. CDR3 amino acids: CAISPTSQNTEAFF. The CDR3 DNA reads as TGTGCCATCAGTCCCACCTCTCAAAACACTGAAGCTTTCTTT.

The chain uses TRBV7-2 and TRBJ2-3; D gene unclear. The CDR3 extends over 13 amino acids. Trimming pared 5 bases from V and 2 bases from J, leaving 8 bases between. The germline gives CDR1 SGHTA, CDR2 FQGNSA. The CDR3 nucleotides read TGTGCCAGCAGCCCTCAGGTCACAGATACGCAGTATTTT. Amino acids: CASSPQVTDTQYF.

The chain links TRBV5-4 to TRBJ2-4, with TRBD1 matching 7 bases. With V trimmed by 5 bases and J by 2 bases, 4 bases remained unmatched. CDR3 size: 14 residues. CDR1 is SGHNT and CDR2 is YYREEE in the germline V gene (reference sequence). The CDR3 region has the DNA TGTGCCAGCAGGGGGGACAGTACCAAAAACATTCAGTACTTC. It specifies CASRGDSTKNIQYF.

The rearrangement links TRBV11-2 to TRBJ1-1; 9 bases are shared with TRBD1. Germline CDR1 reads SGHAT; CDR2 reads FQNNGV. Trimming removed 5 bases from V and 0 bases from J; junction bases left unmatched: 10. The CDR3 contains 17 residues. Here the CDR3 reads CASSPGTGRFMNTEAFF. The CDR3 nucleotides are TGTGCCAGCAGCCCCGGGACAGGGCGATTTATGAACACTGAAGCTTTCTTT.

This clone was seen only once. This rearrangement joins TRBV24-1 to TRBJ1-2; D might be TRBD1 (5 bases). The CDR3 spans 12 residues. The V gene lost 12 bases and the J gene lost 2 bases, with 12 bases spanning the gap. Germline V gene data show CDR1 as KGHDR and CDR2 as SFDVKD. The CDR3 coding sequence is TGTGCCGTCTCTTGGGGGAACTATGGCTACACCTTC. As protein: CAVSWGNYGYTF.